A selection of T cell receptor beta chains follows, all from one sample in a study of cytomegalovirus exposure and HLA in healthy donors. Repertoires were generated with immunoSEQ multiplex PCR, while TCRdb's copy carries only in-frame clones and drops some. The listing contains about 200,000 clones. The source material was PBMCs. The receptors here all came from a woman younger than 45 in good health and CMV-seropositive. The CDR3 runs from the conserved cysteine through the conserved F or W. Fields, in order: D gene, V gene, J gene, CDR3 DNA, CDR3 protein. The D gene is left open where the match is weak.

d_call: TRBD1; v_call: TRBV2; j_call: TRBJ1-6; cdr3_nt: TGTGCCAGCAGGGAGACAGGGGATAATTCACCCCTCCACTTT; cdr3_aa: CASRETGDNSPLHF
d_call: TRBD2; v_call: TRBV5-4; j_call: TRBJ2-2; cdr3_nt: TGTGCCAGCAGCTTGGGAGGACTAGCGGGAGCGAGAACCGGGGAGCTGTTTTTT; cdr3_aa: CASSLGGLAGARTGELFF
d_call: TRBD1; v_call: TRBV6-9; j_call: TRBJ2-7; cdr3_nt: TGTGCCAGCAGGACGACAGGGGGGAGCTACGAGCAGTACTTC; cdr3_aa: CASRTTGGSYEQYF
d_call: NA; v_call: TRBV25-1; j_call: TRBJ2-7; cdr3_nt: TGTGCCAGCAGGCAGGCTTACTACGAGCAGTACTTC; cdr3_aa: CASRQAYYEQYF
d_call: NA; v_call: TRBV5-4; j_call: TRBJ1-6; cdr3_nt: TGTGCCAGCAGCGCCGGACTTTTCAATTCACCCCTCCACTTT; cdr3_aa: CASSAGLFNSPLHF
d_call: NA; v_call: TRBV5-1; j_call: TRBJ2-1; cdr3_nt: TGCGCCAGCAGATGGTCGCTCAGCTCCTACAATGAGCAGTTCTTC; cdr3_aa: CASRWSLSSYNEQFF
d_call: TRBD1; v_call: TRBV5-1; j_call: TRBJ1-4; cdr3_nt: TGCGCCAGCAGGACAGGGTTTAATGAAAAACTGTTTTTT; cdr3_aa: CASRTGFNEKLFF
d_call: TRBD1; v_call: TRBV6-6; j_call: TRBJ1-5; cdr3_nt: TGTGCCAGCAGTTACCAGGGGGACAATCAGCCCCAGCATTTT; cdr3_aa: CASSYQGDNQPQHF
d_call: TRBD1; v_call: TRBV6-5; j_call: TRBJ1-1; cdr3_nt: TGTGCCAGCAGTTATTCACGGACAGGGGCCACTGAAGCTTTCTTT; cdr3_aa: CASSYSRTGATEAFF
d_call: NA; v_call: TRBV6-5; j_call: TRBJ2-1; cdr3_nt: TGTGCCAGCAGTTTGCAGGGGTACAATGAGCAGTTCTTC; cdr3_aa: CASSLQGYNEQFF
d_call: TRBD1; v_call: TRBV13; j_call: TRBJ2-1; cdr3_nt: TGTGCCAGCAGCTCCCCCGGGACAGGGGTTCATGAGCAGTTCTTC; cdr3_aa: CASSSPGTGVHEQFF
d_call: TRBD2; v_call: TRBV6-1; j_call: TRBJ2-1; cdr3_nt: TGTGCCAGCAGTGGCGGGGGTACGACCTACAATGAGCAGTTCTTC; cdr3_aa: CASSGGGTTYNEQFF
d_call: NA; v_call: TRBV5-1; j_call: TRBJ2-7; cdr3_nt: TGCGCCAGCAGCTTGGGGGGGGGCCAAGGCTACGAGCAGTACTTC; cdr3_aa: CASSLGGGQGYEQYF
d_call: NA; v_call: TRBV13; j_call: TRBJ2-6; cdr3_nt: TGTGCCAGCAGCTTTAGCTCTGGGGCCAACGTCCTGACTTTC; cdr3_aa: CASSFSSGANVLTF
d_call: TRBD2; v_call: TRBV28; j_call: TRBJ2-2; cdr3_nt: TGTGCCAGCTGGCGGGGGACCGGGGAGCTGTTTTTT; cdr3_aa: CASWRGTGELFF
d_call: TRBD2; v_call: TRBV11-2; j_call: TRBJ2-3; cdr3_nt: TGTGCCAGCAGTTATACGGGACTAGCGGGAGGGGGGATGGGTACGCAGTATTTT; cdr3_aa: CASSYTGLAGGGMGTQYF
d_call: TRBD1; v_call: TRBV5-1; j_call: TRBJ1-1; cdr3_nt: TGCGCCAGCAGCTCCCACTCGACAGGGTGGGTGAACACTGAAGCTTTCTTT; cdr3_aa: CASSSHSTGWVNTEAFF
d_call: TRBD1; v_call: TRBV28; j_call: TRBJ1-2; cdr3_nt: TGTGCCAGCAGTTTGGAGGGGGCCGGGGGCTACACCTTC; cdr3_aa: CASSLEGAGGYTF
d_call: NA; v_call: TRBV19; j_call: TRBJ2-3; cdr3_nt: TGTGCCAGTAGTATTTTGGGGGGTGCAGATACGCAGTATTTT; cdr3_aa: CASSILGGADTQYF
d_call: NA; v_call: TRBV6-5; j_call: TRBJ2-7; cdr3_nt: TGTGCCAGCAGTTACTCTAGCCAGGCGGGCTACGAGCAGTACTTC; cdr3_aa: CASSYSSQAGYEQYF
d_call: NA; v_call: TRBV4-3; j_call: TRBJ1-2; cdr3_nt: TGCGCCAGCAGCCCTGACCAGGGGCTAGGATATGGCTACACCTTC; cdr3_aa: CASSPDQGLGYGYTF
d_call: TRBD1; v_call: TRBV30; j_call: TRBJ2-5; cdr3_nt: TGTGCCTGGAAAGACAGGGCGGAGACCCAGTACTTC; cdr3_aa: CAWKDRAETQYF
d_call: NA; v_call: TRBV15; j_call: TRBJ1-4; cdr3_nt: TGTGCCACCAGCACGATTAGGAAGAACCTTTCGGGGGAAAAACTGTTTTTT; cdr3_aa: CATSTIRKNLSGEKLFF
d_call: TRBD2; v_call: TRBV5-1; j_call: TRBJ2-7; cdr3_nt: TGCGCCAGCAGCTTGCCTAGCGGGAGGAACGAGCAGTACTTC; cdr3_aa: CASSLPSGRNEQYF
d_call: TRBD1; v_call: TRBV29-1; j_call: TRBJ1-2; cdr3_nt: TGCAGCGTTACACAGACAGGGCACTATGGCTACACCTTC; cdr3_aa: CSVTQTGHYGYTF
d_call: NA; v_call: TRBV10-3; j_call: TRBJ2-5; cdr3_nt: TGTGCCATCAGGGAGGAGGCTGCACGAGAGACCCAGTACTTC; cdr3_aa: CAIREEAARETQYF
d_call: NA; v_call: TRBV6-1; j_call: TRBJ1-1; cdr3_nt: TGTGCCAGCAGTCGTAGGGGTTACACTGAAGCTTTCTTT; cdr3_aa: CASSRRGYTEAFF
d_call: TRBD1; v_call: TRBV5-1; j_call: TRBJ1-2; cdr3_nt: TGCGCCAGCAGCCTCGGACAGGGGGCGCGTGTCTATGGCTACACCTTC; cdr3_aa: CASSLGQGARVYGYTF
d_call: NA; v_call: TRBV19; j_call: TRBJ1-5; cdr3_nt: TGTGCCAGTAGTATGAGGGAAAATCAGCCCCAGCATTTT; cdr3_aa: CASSMRENQPQHF
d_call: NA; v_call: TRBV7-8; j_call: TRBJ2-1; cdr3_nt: TGTGCCAGCAGCTCGGCTCAGGGGTACAATGAGCAGTTCTTC; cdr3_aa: CASSSAQGYNEQFF
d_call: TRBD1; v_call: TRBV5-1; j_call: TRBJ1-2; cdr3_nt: TGCGCCAGCAGCTCAACAGGGGGGATGAAGTACGGCTACACCTTC; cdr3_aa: CASSSTGGMKYGYTF
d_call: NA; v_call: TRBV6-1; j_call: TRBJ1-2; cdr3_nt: TGTGCCTCCACACCCAGCGTTTATGGCTACACCTTC; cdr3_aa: CASTPSVYGYTF
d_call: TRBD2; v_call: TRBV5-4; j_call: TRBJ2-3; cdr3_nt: TGTGCCAGCAGCTTGGGTGGACTAGCGGGAGGAGCCGATACGCAGTATTTT; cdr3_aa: CASSLGGLAGGADTQYF
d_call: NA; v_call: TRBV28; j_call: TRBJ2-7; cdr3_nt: TGTGCCAGCAGTTTGAGCGGGCAACCCTACGAGCAGTACTTC; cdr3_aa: CASSLSGQPYEQYF
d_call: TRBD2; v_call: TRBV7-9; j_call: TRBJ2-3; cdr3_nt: TGTGCCAGCAGCTCCTTCGGACTAGCGGGAGAGGTAACAGATACGCAGTATTTT; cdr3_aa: CASSSFGLAGEVTDTQYF
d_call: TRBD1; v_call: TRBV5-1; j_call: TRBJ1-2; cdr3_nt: TGCGCCAGCAGCGAACCGGGACAGGGGGGAGGCTACACCTTC; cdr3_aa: CASSEPGQGGGYTF
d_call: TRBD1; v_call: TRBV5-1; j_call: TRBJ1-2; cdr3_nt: TGCGCCAGCAGGTCCCCGGGACAGGGTGTGTACACCTTC; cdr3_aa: CASRSPGQGVYTF
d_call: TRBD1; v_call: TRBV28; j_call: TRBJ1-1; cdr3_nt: TGTGCCAGCAGTTTTCCGGGACAGGGGGTAACTGAAGCTTTCTTT; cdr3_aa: CASSFPGQGVTEAFF
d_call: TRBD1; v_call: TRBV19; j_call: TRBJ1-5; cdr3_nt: TGTGCCAGTAGTTTATCGGGACAGTCAAATCAGCCCCAGCATTTT; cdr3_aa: CASSLSGQSNQPQHF
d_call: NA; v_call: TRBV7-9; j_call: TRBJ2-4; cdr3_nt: TGTGCCAGCAGCCCGACAGATCTAGCCAAAAACATTCAGTACTTC; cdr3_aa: CASSPTDLAKNIQYF
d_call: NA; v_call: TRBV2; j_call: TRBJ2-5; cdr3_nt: TGTGCCAGCATCCCTAGTAACCAAGAGACCCAGTACTTC; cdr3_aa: CASIPSNQETQYF
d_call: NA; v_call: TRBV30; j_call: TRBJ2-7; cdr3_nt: TGTGCCTGGAGTGGTGGCCCCTACGAGCAGTACTTC; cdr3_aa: CAWSGGPYEQYF
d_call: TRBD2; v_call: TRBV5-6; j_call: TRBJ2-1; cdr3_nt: TGTGCCAGCAGCTTGGCCATTCGACTAGCGGACTACAATGAGCAGTTCTTC; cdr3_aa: CASSLAIRLADYNEQFF
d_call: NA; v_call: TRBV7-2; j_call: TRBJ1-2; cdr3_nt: TGTGCCAGCAGCTTTCAAGACAGAACTTATGGCTACACCTTC; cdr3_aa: CASSFQDRTYGYTF
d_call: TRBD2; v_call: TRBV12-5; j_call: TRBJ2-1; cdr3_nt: TGTGCTAGTGGTCCCTGGGAGGGGTACTCCAATGAGCAGTTCTTC; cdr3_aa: CASGPWEGYSNEQFF
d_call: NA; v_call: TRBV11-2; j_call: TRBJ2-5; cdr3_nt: TGTGCCAGCAGACAGACCCTTGGGGAGACCCAGTACTTC; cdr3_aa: CASRQTLGETQYF
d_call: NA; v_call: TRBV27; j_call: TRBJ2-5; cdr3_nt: TGTGCCAGCAGTTTACTAGCCCGATCGAGAGAGACCCAGTACTTC; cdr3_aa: CASSLLARSRETQYF
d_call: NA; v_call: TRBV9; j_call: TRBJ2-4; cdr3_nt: TGTGCCAGCAACCCCGGAGCTAGTTCCACAAACATTCAGTACTTC; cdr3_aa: CASNPGASSTNIQYF
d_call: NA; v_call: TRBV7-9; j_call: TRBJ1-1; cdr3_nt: TGTGCCTCGGGGGATGAGGCGAACACTGAAGCTTTCTTT; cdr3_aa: CASGDEANTEAFF
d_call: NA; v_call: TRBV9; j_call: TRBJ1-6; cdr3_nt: TGTGCCAGCAGCGTAGGCGGGGGAGACTCACCCCTCCACTTT; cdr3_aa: CASSVGGGDSPLHF
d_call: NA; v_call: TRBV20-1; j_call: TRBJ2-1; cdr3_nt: TGCAGTGCTATCGGGGGCAATGAGCAGTTCTTC; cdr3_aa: CSAIGGNEQFF